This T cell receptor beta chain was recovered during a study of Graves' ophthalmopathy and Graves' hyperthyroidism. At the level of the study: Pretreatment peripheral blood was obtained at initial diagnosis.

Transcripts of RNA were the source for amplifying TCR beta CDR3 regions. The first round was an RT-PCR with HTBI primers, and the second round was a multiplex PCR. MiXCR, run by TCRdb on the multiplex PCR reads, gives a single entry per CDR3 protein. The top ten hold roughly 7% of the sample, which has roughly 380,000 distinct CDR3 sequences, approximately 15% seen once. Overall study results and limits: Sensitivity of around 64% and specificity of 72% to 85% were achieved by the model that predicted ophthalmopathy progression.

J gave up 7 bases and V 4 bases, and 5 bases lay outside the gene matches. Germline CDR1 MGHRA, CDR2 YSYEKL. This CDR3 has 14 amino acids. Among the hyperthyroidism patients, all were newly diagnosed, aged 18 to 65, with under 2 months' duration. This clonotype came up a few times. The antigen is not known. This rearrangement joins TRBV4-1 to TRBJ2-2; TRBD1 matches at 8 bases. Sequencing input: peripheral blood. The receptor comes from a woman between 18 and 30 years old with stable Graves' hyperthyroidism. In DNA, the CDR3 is TGCGCCAGCAGCCTCCGACAGGGGAACGGGGAGCTGTTTTTT. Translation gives CASSLRQGNGELFF.